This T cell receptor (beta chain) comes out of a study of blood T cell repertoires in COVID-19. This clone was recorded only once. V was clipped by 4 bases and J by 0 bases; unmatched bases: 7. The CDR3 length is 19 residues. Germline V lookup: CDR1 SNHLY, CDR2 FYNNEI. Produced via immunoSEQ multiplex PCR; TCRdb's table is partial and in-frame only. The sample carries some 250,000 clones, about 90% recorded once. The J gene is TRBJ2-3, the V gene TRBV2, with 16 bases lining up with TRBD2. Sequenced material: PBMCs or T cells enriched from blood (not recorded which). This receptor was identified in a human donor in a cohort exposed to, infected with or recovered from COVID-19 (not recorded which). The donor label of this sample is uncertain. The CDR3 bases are TGTGCCAGCAGTGTTCCCGGGACTAGCGGGGGGGGTAGCACAGATACGCAGTATTTT. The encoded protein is CASSVPGTSGGGSTDTQYF.